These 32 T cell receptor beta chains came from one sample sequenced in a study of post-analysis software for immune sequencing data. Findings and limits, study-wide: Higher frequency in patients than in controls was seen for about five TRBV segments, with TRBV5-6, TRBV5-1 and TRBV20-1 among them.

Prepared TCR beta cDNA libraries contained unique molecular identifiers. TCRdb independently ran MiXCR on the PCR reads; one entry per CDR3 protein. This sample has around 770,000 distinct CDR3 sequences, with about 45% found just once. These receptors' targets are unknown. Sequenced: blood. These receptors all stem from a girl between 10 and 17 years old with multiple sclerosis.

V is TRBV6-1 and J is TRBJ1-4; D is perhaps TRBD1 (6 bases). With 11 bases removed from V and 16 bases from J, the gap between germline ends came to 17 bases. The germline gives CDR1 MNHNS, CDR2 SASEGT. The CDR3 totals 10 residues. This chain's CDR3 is CASSAGGGFF. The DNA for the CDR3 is TGTGCCTCCTCCGCCGGGGGCGGGTTTTTT.

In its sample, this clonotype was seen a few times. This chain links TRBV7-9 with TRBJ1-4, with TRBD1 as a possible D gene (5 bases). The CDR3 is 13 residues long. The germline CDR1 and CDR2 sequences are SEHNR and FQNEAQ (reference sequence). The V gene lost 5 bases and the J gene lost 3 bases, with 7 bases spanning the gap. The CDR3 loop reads CASSRDSNEKLFF. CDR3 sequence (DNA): TGTGCCAGCAGCCGGGACTCTAATGAAAAACTGTTTTTT.

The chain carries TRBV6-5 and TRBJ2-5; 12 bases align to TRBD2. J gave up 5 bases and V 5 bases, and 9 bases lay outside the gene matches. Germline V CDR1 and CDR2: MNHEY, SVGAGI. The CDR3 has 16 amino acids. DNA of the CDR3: TGTGCCAGCAGTCCTAGACTAGCGGGAGTTCCGGAGACCCAGTACTTC. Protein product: CASSPRLAGVPETQYF.

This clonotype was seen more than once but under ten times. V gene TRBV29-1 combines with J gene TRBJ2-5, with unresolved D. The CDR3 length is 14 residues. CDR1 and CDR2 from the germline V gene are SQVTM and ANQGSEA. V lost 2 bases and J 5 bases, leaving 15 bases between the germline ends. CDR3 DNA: TGCAGCGTTGAAAGCGCAACGAGCATTGAGACCCAGTACTTC. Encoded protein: CSVESATSIETQYF.

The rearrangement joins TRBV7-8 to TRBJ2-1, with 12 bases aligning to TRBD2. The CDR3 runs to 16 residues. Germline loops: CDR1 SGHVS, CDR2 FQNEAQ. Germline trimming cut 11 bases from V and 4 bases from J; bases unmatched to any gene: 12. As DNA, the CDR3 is TGTGCCGGCCGACAGACTAGCGGGAGCCGGTACAATGAGCAGTTCTTC. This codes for CAGRQTSGSRYNEQFF.

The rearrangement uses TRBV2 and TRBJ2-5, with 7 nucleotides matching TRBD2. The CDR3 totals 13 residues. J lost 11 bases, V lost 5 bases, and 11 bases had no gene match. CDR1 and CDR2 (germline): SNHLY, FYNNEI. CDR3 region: CASSSTSVGGQYF. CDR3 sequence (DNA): TGTGCCAGCAGTTCCACTAGCGTGGGAGGGCAGTACTTC.

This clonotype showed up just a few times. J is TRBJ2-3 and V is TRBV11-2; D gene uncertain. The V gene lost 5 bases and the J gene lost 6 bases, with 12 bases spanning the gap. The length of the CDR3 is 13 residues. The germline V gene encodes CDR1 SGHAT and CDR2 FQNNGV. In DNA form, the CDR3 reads TGTGCCAGCAGCGGCCTTCCTAGTGATACGCAGTATTTT. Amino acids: CASSGLPSDTQYF.

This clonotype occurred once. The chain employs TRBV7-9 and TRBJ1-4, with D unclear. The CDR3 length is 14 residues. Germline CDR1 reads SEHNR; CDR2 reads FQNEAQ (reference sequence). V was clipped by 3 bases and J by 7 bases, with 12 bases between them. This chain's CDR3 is CASSLDPFGEKLFF. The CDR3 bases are TGTGCCAGCAGCTTGGACCCATTCGGTGAAAAACTGTTTTTT.

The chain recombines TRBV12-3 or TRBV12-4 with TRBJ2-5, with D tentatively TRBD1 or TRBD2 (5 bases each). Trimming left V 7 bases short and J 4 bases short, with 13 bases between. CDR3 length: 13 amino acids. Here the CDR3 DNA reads TGTGCCAGCACCAGGGATGGGGGAGAGACCCAGTACTTC. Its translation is CASTRDGGETQYF.

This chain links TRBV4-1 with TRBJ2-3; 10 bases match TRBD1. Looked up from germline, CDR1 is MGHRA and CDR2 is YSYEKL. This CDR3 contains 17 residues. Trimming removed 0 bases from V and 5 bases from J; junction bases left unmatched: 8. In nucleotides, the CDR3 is TGCGCCAGCAGCCAAGATCCCGGACAGGGGGGACAAGATACGCAGTATTTT. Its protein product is CASSQDPGQGGQDTQYF.

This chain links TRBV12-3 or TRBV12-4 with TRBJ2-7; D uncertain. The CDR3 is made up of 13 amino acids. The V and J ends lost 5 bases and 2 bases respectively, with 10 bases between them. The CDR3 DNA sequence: TGTGCCAGCAGTCCGGTTACAGCCTACGAGCAGTACTTC. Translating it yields CASSPVTAYEQYF.

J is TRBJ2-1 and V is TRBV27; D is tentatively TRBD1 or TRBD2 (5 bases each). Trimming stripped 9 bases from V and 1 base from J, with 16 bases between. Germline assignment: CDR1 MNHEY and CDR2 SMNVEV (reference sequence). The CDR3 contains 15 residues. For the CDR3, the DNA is TGTGCCAGTACCATGTGGGGACGATCCTACAATGAGCAGTTCTTC. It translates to CASTMWGRSYNEQFF.

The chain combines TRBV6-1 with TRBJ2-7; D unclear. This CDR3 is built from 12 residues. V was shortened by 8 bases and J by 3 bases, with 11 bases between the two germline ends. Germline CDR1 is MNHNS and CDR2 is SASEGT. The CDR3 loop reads CASSVFGYEQYF. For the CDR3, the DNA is TGTGCCAGCTCCGTCTTCGGCTACGAGCAGTACTTC.

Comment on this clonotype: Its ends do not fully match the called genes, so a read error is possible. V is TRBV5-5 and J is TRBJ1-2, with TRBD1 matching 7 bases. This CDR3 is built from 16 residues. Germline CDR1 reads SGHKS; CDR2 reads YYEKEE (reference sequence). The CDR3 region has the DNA TGTGCCGGCAGCTTGCTCGGGGCAGGGGGTACGAGTGGCTACACCTTC. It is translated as CAGSLLGAGGTSGYTF.

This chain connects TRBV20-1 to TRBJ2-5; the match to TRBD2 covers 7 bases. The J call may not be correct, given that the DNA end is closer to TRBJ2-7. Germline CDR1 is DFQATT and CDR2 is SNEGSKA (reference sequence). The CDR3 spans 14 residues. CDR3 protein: CSATPSSGVSEQYF. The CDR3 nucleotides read TGCAGTGCAACGCCCTCTAGCGGAGTGAGCGAGCAGTACTTC.

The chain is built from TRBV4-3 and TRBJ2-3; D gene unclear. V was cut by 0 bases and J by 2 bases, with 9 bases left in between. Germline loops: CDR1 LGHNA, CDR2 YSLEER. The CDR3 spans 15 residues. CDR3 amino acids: CASSQDPQITDTQYF. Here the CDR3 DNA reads TGCGCCAGCAGCCAAGATCCCCAGATCACAGATACGCAGTATTTT.

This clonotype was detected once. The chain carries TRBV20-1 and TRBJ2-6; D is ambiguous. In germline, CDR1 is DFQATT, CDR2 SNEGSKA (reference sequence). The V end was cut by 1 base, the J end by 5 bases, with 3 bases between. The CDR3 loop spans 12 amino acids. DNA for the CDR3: TGCAGTGCTAGAGTTAGGGCCAACGTCCTGACTTTC. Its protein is CSARVRANVLTF.

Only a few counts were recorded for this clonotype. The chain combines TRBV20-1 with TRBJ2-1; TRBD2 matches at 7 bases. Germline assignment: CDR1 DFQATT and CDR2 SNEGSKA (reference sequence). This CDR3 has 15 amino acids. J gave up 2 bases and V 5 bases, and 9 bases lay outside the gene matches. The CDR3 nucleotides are TGCAGTGCTCAGTGGCCGGGACTACCCTACAATGAGCAGTTCTTC. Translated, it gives CSAQWPGLPYNEQFF.

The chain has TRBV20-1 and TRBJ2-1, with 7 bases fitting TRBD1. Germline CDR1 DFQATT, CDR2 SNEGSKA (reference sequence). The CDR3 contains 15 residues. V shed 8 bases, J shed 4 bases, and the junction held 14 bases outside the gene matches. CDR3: CSTHPRDRGYNEQFF. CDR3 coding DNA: TGCAGTACTCACCCCCGGGACAGAGGTTACAATGAGCAGTTCTTC.

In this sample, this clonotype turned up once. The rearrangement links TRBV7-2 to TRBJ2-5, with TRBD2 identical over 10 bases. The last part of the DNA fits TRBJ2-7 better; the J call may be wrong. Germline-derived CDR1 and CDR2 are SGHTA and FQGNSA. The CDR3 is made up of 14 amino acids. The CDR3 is CASSRGLATYEQYF. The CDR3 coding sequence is TGTGCCAGCAGCCGGGGACTAGCGACGTACGAGCAGTACTTC.

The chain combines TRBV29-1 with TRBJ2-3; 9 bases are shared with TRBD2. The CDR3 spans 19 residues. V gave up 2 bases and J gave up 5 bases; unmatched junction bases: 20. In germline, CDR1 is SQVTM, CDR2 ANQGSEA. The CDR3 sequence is CSVETWGGLAGALEDTQYF. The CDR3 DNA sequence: TGCAGCGTTGAAACCTGGGGGGGATTAGCGGGAGCCCTTGAAGATACGCAGTATTTT.

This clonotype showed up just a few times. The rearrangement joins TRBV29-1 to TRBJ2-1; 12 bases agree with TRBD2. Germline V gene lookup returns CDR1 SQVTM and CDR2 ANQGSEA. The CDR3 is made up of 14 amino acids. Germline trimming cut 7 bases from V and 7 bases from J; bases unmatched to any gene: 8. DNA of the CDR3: TGCAGCGCTGACCCGGGACTAGCGGGTAATGAGCAGTTCTTC. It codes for CSADPGLAGNEQFF.

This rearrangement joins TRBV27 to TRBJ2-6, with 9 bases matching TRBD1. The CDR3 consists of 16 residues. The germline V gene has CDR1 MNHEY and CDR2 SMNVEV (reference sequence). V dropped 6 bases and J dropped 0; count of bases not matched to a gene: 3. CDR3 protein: CASSGTGYSGANVLTF. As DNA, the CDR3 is TGTGCCAGCAGCGGGACAGGGTACTCTGGGGCCAACGTCCTGACTTTC.

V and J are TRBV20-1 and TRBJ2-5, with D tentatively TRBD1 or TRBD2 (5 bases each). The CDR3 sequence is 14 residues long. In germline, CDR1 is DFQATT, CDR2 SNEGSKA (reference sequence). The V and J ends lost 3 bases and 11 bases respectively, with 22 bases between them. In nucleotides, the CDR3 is TGCAGTGCTAGTGGAAATCAGGGTCTCGGGGAGCAGTACTTC. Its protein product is CSASGNQGLGEQYF.

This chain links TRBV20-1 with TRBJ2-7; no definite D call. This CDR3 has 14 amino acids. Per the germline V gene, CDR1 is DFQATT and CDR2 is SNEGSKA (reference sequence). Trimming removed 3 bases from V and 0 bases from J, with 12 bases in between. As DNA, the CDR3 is TGCAGTGCTAGCCCCTCAGCGAACTCCTACGAGCAGTACTTC. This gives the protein CSASPSANSYEQYF.

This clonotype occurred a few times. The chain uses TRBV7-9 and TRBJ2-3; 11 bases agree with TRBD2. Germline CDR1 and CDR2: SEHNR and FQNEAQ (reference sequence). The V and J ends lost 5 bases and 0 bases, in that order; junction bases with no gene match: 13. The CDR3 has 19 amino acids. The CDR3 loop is CASSPGTSGRTPSTDTQYF. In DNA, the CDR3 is TGTGCCAGCAGCCCCGGGACTAGCGGCCGCACGCCTAGCACAGATACGCAGTATTTT.

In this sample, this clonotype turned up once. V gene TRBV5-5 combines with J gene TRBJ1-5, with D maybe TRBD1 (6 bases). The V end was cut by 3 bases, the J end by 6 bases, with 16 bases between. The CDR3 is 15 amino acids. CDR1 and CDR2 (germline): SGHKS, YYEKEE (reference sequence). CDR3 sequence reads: CASSSGSGETQPQHF. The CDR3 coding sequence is TGTGCCAGCAGCTCCGGTTCAGGGGAGACTCAGCCCCAGCATTTT.

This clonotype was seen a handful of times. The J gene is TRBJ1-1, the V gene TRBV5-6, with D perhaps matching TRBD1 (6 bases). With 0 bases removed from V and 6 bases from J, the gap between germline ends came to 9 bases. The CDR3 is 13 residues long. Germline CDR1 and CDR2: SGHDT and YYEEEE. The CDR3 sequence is CASSLGQGSEAFF. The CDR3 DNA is TGTGCCAGCAGCTTGGGGCAGGGGTCTGAAGCTTTCTTT.

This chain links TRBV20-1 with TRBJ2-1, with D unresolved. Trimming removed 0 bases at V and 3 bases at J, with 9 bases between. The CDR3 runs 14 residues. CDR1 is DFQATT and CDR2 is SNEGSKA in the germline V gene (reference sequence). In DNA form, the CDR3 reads TGCAGTGCTAGAGATGACCGGAACTACAATGAGCAGTTCTTC. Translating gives CSARDDRNYNEQFF.

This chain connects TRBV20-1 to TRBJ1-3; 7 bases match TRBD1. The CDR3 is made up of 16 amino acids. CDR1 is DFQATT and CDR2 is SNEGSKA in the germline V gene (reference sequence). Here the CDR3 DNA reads TGCAGCGCCCCAATTAAGGGCAGGGGGAGTGGAAACACCATATATTTT. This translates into CSAPIKGRGSGNTIYF.

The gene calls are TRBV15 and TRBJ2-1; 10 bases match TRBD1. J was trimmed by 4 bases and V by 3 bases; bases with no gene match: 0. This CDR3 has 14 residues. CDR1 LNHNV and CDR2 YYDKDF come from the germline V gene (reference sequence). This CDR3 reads CATSRGQGYNEQFF. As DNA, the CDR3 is TGTGCCACCAGCAGGGGACAGGGGTACAATGAGCAGTTCTTC.

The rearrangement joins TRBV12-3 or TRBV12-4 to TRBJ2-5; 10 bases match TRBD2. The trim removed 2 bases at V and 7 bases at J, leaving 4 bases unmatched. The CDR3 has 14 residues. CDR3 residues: CASSLTSGAVTQYF. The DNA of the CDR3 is TGTGCCAGCAGTTTAACTAGCGGGGCTGTGACCCAGTACTTC.